One sample yielded the 29 T cell receptor beta chains listed below, sequenced in a study of blood T cells in healthy people across ages. PCR was performed a second time for about 6 to 12 cycles using a sample-barcoded 5' primer and a J-beta primer mix. Via MiXCR, TCRdb re-called the 5' RACE reads, giving one row per CDR3 protein. The data contain around 990,000 distinct CDR3 sequences, under 30% of them singletons. These data were likewise used in another study, on T cells of mothers and their children.

The sample consisted of blood. These receptor sequences come from a girl between 2 and 10 years old in good health.

In its sample, this clonotype was seen a few times. The J gene is TRBJ1-1, the V gene TRBV20-1, with D uncertain. Per the germline V gene, CDR1 is DFQATT and CDR2 is SNEGSKA (reference sequence). The CDR3 loop spans 15 amino acids. V was trimmed by 0 bases and J by 0 bases, leaving 11 bases between them. The CDR3 bases are TGCAGTGCTAGAGATACGCGTACGGTGAACACTGAAGCTTTCTTT. Translated, it gives CSARDTRTVNTEAFF.

The gene calls are TRBV20-1 and TRBJ2-1; either TRBD1 or TRBD2 may supply D (5 bases each). The J call may be mistaken, given a closer DNA end match to TRBJ2-5. Germline V CDR1 and CDR2: DFQATT, SNEGSKA (reference sequence). The CDR3 has 17 amino acids. CDR3 nucleotides: TGCAGTGCCAGAAAAACTCAATGGGACCGAGGGTCGGAGACCCAGTACTTC. Protein sequence: CSARKTQWDRGSETQYF.

This clonotype has a handful of counts. The chain couples TRBV13 to TRBJ2-3; 10 bases fit TRBD2. J lost 7 bases, V lost 5 bases, and 18 bases had no gene match. Germline assignment: CDR1 PRHDT and CDR2 FYEKMQ (reference sequence). This CDR3 is built from 18 residues. CDR3 amino acids: CASSSRDGSGGPVHTQYF. The CDR3 DNA is TGTGCCAGCAGCAGCCGGGACGGTAGCGGGGGGCCGGTCCATACGCAGTATTTT.

This clonotype was counted only a few times. The chain uses TRBV7-9 and TRBJ2-5; weak D call: TRBD1 (6 bases). The CDR3 sequence is 15 residues long. V was shortened by 4 bases and J by 1 base, with 13 bases between the two germline ends. CDR1 and CDR2 from the germline V gene are SEHNR and FQNEAQ (reference sequence). The DNA of the CDR3 is TGTGCCAGCAGCTCAGGACAGTATCGCCAAGAGACCCAGTACTTC. It translates to CASSSGQYRQETQYF.

There are a few counts of this clonotype. The rearrangement joins TRBV7-2 to TRBJ2-5; D unclear. The J call may be faulty, since TRBJ2-7 better matches the DNA end. The CDR3 covers 15 residues. Germline V gene data show CDR1 as SGHTA and CDR2 as FQGNSA. In DNA form, the CDR3 reads TGTGCCAGCAGCTTAGGCCCCACTCGCGGCTACGAGCAGTACTTC. It codes for CASSLGPTRGYEQYF.

The chain joins TRBV20-1 to TRBJ2-3; TRBD2 is a possible D gene (5 bases). V lost 4 bases to trimming and J lost 9 bases, with 11 bases between them. The CDR3 is made up of 11 amino acids. Germline V gene sequence: CDR1 DFQATT, CDR2 SNEGSKA (reference sequence). CDR3 DNA sequence: TGCAGTGCTACTAGCCTCGGGACGCAGTATTTT. Its translation: CSATSLGTQYF.

This clonotype has more than one count but fewer than ten. V usage is TRBV12-3 or TRBV12-4 and J usage is TRBJ2-5; the match to TRBD2 covers 9 bases. The CDR3 extends over 16 amino acids. V was clipped by 5 bases and J by 5 bases; unmatched bases: 12. Here the CDR3 DNA reads TGTGCCAGCAGTCTCCACCTTAGCGGGAGCGAGGAGACCCAGTACTTC. This codes for CASSLHLSGSEETQYF.

This clonotype was observed a few times. The chain combines TRBV12-3 or TRBV12-4 with TRBJ2-1, with D perhaps matching TRBD2 (5 bases). This CDR3 region has 15 residues. Trimming took 4 bases from V and 1 from J, leaving 11 bases between them. In DNA, the CDR3 is TGTGCCAGCAGTTCCTACCGGGGATCCTACAATGAGCAGTTCTTC. Residues: CASSSYRGSYNEQFF.

The chain employs TRBV9 and TRBJ2-1, with 8 bases identical to TRBD1. The germline CDR1 and CDR2 sequences are SGDLS and YYNGEE. This CDR3 contains 16 residues. With V trimmed by 3 bases and J by 3 bases, 8 bases remained unmatched. The CDR3 region is CASSAPTGESYNEQFF. DNA for the CDR3: TGTGCCAGCAGCGCCCCGACAGGGGAAAGCTACAATGAGCAGTTCTTC.

The chain uses TRBV11-2 and TRBJ2-5; 9 bases align to TRBD1. The V segment lost 2 bases and the J segment 7 bases; nucleotides outside the gene matches: 11. The V gene's germline CDR1 is SGHAT and CDR2 FQNNGV. This CDR3 region has 16 residues. The CDR3 sequence: CASSLQGQGGWGTQYF. In DNA form, the CDR3 reads TGTGCCAGCAGCTTACAGGGACAGGGAGGGTGGGGGACCCAGTACTTC.

There are a few counts of this clonotype. The chain employs TRBV7-9 and TRBJ2-1; D remains unclear. The CDR3 is 13 residues long. Trimming stripped 5 bases from V and 8 bases from J, with 13 bases between. Looked up from germline, CDR1 is SEHNR and CDR2 is FQNEAQ (reference sequence). CDR3 nucleotide sequence: TGTGCCAGCAGCCCGAACTACGGTCATGAGCAGTTCTTC. As protein: CASSPNYGHEQFF.

This clonotype was seen only a few times. DNA of the CDR3: TGTGCCGGAGGATCGGACCAGAACACCGGGGAGCTGTTTTTT. It encodes CAGGSDQNTGELFF. The chain joins TRBV10-3 to TRBJ2-2, with D maybe TRBD2 (5 bases). From germline, CDR1 is ENHRY and CDR2 SYGVKD. Trimming left V 11 bases short and J 1 base short, with 14 bases between. The length of the CDR3 is 14 residues.

As to this clonotype: The junction departs from the called germline gene at one end, perhaps through a read error. The chain has TRBV4-1 and TRBJ2-5, with D possibly being TRBD2 (5 bases). The DNA end favors TRBJ2-7, so the J call may be wrong. The germline CDR1 and CDR2 sequences are MGHRA and YSYEKL. CDR3 length equals 15 residues. In nucleotides, the CDR3 is TGCGCCGGCAGCTTTGGGATTCGGGCAAGCGGCGAGCAGTACTTC. Amino acids: CAGSFGIRASGEQYF.

This clonotype was seen a few times. The conserved closing phenylalanine or tryptophan is absent in this CDR3, likely reflecting a read error. The gene calls are TRBV12-3 or TRBV12-4 and TRBJ2-5; TRBD1 might be the D (6 bases). The CDR3 spans 12 residues. The ends were cut back, 8 bases at V and 4 bases at J, with 11 bases in the middle. CDR3 coding DNA: TGTGCCAGCGAACAGGGAACAGAGACCCAGTACCTC. Amino acids: CASEQGTETQYL.

This clonotype has just a few counts. The chain employs TRBV6-5 and TRBJ2-1, with 9 bases identical to TRBD1. The ends lost 6 bases at V and 7 bases at J; junction bases unmatched: 10. Germline V gene data show CDR1 as MNHEY and CDR2 as SVGAGI. CDR3 length: 15 amino acids. CDR3 nucleotide sequence: TGTGCCAGCAGCCCGACGGACAGGGGAGCGAATGAGCAGTTCTTC. Translated, it gives CASSPTDRGANEQFF.

The chain links TRBV27 to TRBJ1-5, with D maybe TRBD1 (5 bases). This CDR3 is built from 15 residues. Germline loops: CDR1 MNHEY, CDR2 SMNVEV (reference sequence). The V and J ends lost 2 bases and 2 bases respectively, with 10 bases between them. This CDR3 reads CASSLGARGNQPQHF. DNA for the CDR3: TGTGCCAGCAGTTTAGGGGCGCGTGGCAATCAGCCCCAGCATTTT.

The gene calls are TRBV29-1 and TRBJ2-4; 7 nucleotides align to TRBD1. V trimming: 5 bases; J trimming: 1 base; junction bases outside the gene matches: 5. This CDR3 contains 14 residues. Germline lookup yields CDR1 SQVTM and CDR2 ANQGSEA. As DNA, the CDR3 is TGCAGCGTTCAAACAGGGGTCGCCAAAAACATTCAGTACTTC. Translating it yields CSVQTGVAKNIQYF. Full variable domain (rest looked up from reference TRBV29-1 and TRBJ2-4): SAVISQKPSRDICQRGTSLTIQCQVDSQVTMMFWYRQQPGQSLTLIATANQGSEATYESGFVIDKFPISRPNLTFSTLTVSNMSPEDSSIYLCSVQTGVAKNIQYFGAGTRLSVL.

V and J are TRBV29-1 and TRBJ2-5; 9 bases map to TRBD2. Gene TRBJ2-7 matches the end of the DNA better, so the J call may be wrong. Germline CDR1 and CDR2: SQVTM and ANQGSEA. This CDR3 spans 16 amino acids. This CDR3 is CSVRGWFGGRVYEQYF. The CDR3 DNA reads TGCAGCGTTCGTGGGTGGTTTGGCGGGAGGGTCTACGAGCAGTACTTC.

The chain recombines TRBV29-1 with TRBJ2-1; 7 bases are a match to TRBD2. J was trimmed by 8 bases and V by 5 bases; bases with no gene match: 6. Germline loops: CDR1 SQVTM, CDR2 ANQGSEA. The length of the CDR3 is 12 residues. This CDR3 reads CSVISGMDEQFF. For the CDR3, the DNA is TGCAGCGTTATAAGCGGGATGGATGAGCAGTTCTTC.

V gene TRBV2 combines with J gene TRBJ2-7; TRBD2 aligns across 8 bases. Trimming cost V 9 bases and J 2 bases; bases outside gene matches: 6. The CDR3 is 13 amino acids. From germline, CDR1 is SNHLY and CDR2 FYNNEI. For the CDR3, the DNA is TGTGCCAGTCTCAGCGGGAGCACCTACGAGCAGTACTTC. It translates to CASLSGSTYEQYF.

This clonotype has more than one count but fewer than ten. The rearrangement joins TRBV21-1 to TRBJ2-5; the table gives TRBD2 as D, unverified against the DNA. The DNA end is more similar to TRBJ2-1, so the J call may be wrong. TRBV21-1 is described as a pseudogene. CDR3 length: 16 residues. The CDR3 protein is CASSERTSGSWNEQFF. CDR3 sequence (DNA): TGTGCCAGCAGCGAAAGGACTAGCGGGAGTTGGAATGAGCAGTTCTTC.

This clonotype turned up a few times. J is TRBJ1-2 and V is TRBV29-1; D gene ambiguous. Germline V CDR1 and CDR2: SQVTM, ANQGSEA. V was trimmed by 3 bases and J by 3 bases, leaving 8 bases between them. There are 12 residues in the CDR3. The CDR3 DNA reads TGCAGCGTTGAGACGCCTTACTATGGCTACACCTTC. The encoded protein is CSVETPYYGYTF.

The chain couples TRBV4-1 to TRBJ2-1; no clear D gene. The CDR3 covers 13 residues. Trimming took 0 bases from V and 6 from J, leaving 6 bases between them. The germline gives CDR1 MGHRA, CDR2 YSYEKL. In nucleotides, the CDR3 is TGCGCCAGCAGCCAAGAGTTTGCCAATGAGCAGTTCTTC. Translating it yields CASSQEFANEQFF.

The chain links TRBV6-5 to TRBJ2-1; unclear D gene. The CDR3 has 15 residues. Deletions cut 6 bases from V and 0 bases from J, with 12 bases between. CDR1 is MNHEY, CDR2 SVGAGI, per germline. The CDR3 sequence: CASRASVSSYNEQFF. The CDR3 DNA is TGTGCCAGCAGGGCCAGCGTCAGCTCCTACAATGAGCAGTTCTTC.

V gene TRBV20-1 combines with J gene TRBJ2-1; 9 bases are shared with TRBD2. From germline, CDR1 is DFQATT and CDR2 SNEGSKA (reference sequence). Trimming took 5 bases from V and 4 from J; bases not matched to a gene: 15. This CDR3 comprises 17 residues. CDR3 residues: CSAGKPIAGARYNEQFF. The CDR3 region has the DNA TGCAGTGCTGGAAAACCCATAGCGGGAGCCCGTTACAATGAGCAGTTCTTC.

CDR3 nucleotides: TGCAGTGCTAGAGGGGGAGGTAGACTCAACACAGATACGCAGTATTTT. Translating it yields CSARGGGRLNTDTQYF. The gene calls are TRBV20-1 and TRBJ2-3; maybe TRBD2 (6 bases). The V end lost 1 base, the J end lost 2 bases, and 16 bases lay between the germline ends. The CDR3 consists of 16 residues. Germline-derived CDR1 and CDR2 are DFQATT and SNEGSKA (reference sequence).

The rearrangement links TRBV12-3 or TRBV12-4 to TRBJ1-5, with D uncertain. Trimming removed 3 bases from V and 7 bases from J, with 7 bases in between. The CDR3 contains 12 residues. The DNA of the CDR3 is TGTGCCAGCAGTTTTCCCTCCCAGCCCCAGCATTTT. This codes for CASSFPSQPQHF.

The chain employs TRBV29-1 and TRBJ2-7; D possibly corresponds to TRBD1 (6 bases). The CDR3 consists of 15 residues. The germline V and J ends were trimmed by 1 base and 0 bases, with 13 bases remaining between them. Looked up from germline, CDR1 is SQVTM and CDR2 is ANQGSEA. As DNA, the CDR3 is TGCAGCGTTGAAGTTGGGGACACGTCCTCCTACGAGCAGTACTTC. Protein product: CSVEVGDTSSYEQYF.

V and J are TRBV11-2 and TRBJ2-5; the D is unclear. This CDR3 is built from 14 residues. CDR1 is SGHAT and CDR2 is FQNNGV in the germline V gene. Between the trimmed V and J ends, which lost 6 bases and 5 bases, there was a span of 16 bases. The CDR3 DNA sequence: TGTGCCAGCAGTTATCGCCCTGGACCGGAGACCCAGTACTTC. Translated: CASSYRPGPETQYF. Full variable domain (missing parts from reference TRBV11-2 and TRBJ2-5): EAGVAQSPRYKIIEKRQSVAFWCNPISGHATLYWYQQILGQGPKLLIQFQNNGVVDDSQLPKDRFSAERLKGVDSTLKIQPAKLEDSAVYLCASSYRPGPETQYFGPGTRLLVL.